The subject of this entry is one T cell receptor beta chain. The antigen is unknown. The data stem from a study of T cell responses to AZD1222 COVID-19 vaccine. Clones were read by immunoSEQ multiplex PCR, and TCRdb kept only the in-frame ones, dropping some. The table includes roughly 200,000 clones, about 92% detected once. V lost 0 bases and J lost 3; bases outside the gene matches: 2. Per germline, CDR1 SGHRS and CDR2 YFSETQ. The CDR3 is made up of 15 amino acids. The study, taken as a whole, reports: Reportedly, nearly half the spike-specific TCRs target unmutated variant regions.

This chain uses TRBV5-1 with TRBJ2-1, with TRBD2 matching 8 bases. The input for sequencing was peripheral blood, taken 28 days after the second dose of the MenACWY control vaccine. The TCR sequence derives from an adult who received the MenACWY meningococcal vaccine as a control. Here the CDR3 reads CASSLGLAGYNEQFF. Written as DNA, the CDR3 is TGCGCCAGCAGCTTGGGGCTAGCGGGCTACAATGAGCAGTTCTTC.